The T cell receptor (beta chain) described here comes from a study of cytomegalovirus exposure and HLA in healthy donors. General study points: In most subjects, TCR beta sequences reportedly gave accurate predictions of HLA-A and HLA-B alleles. The study found most TCR sequences rare, yet found some public TCRs in many donors.

The germline V gene has CDR1 SGHNT and CDR2 YYREEE (reference sequence). Trimming removed 1 base at V and 8 bases at J, with 10 bases between. This CDR3 comprises 13 residues. The primer mix had 60 Vbeta and 13 Jbeta primers. The method was immunoSEQ multiplex PCR; TCRdb's version includes in-frame clones alone and lacks a portion of them. The sample includes roughly 120,000 clones, about 79% of them seen just once. About this clone: Its antigen remains unidentified.

This sequence joins TRBV5-4 and TRBJ1-3; D ambiguous. This receptor was taken from a woman between 18 and 29 years old in good health and CMV-seropositive. Sequences were obtained from PBMCs. In nucleotides, the CDR3 is TGTGCCAGCAGCTTGATTCCGGAGGACACCATATATTTT. Residues: CASSLIPEDTIYF.